This passage covers 22 T cell receptor beta chains from one sample sequenced in a study of T cell responses to AZD1222 COVID-19 vaccine. TCRdb keeps only in-frame clones here, not all; method: immunoSEQ multiplex PCR. This sample has some 150,000 clones; about nine tenths occur once, and the top ten carry roughly 10%. This specimen was peripheral blood, taken 28 days after the second AZD1222 dose. These receptors came from an adult who received the AZD1222 COVID-19 vaccine.

The chain has TRBV5-4 and TRBJ2-2; 8 positions agree with TRBD2. Unmatched junction bases numbered 12, after V lost 7 bases and J lost 4 bases. This CDR3 comprises 16 residues. CDR1 and CDR2 (germline): SGHNT, YYREEE (reference sequence). CDR3 DNA sequence: TGTGCCAGCTCCGCGTTAAGCGGGAGTGGCACCGGGGAGCTGTTTTTT. This sequence encodes CASSALSGSGTGELFF.

The V gene is TRBV6-2 or TRBV6-3, the J gene TRBJ1-2; 7 positions match TRBD1. Germline assignment: CDR1 MNHEY and CDR2 SVGEGT. The CDR3 covers 14 residues. With V trimmed by 0 bases and J by 4 bases, 2 bases remained unmatched. The CDR3, as DNA: TGTGCCAGCAGTTACTCGGCAGGGGGCTATGGCTACACCTTC. Encoded protein: CASSYSAGGYGYTF.

A single count supports this clone. J is TRBJ2-3 and V is TRBV7-3; D is undetermined. The CDR3 runs 14 residues. Germline CDR1 is SGHTA and CDR2 is FQGTGA. Trimming left V 2 bases short and J 2 bases short, with 8 bases between. This chain's CDR3 is CASSLASPTDTQYF. CDR3 bases: TGTGCCAGCAGCTTAGCTAGTCCCACAGATACGCAGTATTTT.

The CDR3 DNA follows: TGCGCCAGCAGCTTGTCGAGAGGCGGGACAGGGGGGTTCGGGGTGTCGACAGATACGCAGTATTTT. It translates to CASSLSRGGTGGFGVSTDTQYF. The genes are TRBV5-1 and TRBJ2-3, with 11 bases matching TRBD1. V shed 1 base, J shed 3 bases, and the junction held 22 bases outside the gene matches. The CDR3 is 22 residues long. Germline V gives CDR1 SGHRS, CDR2 YFSETQ.

This chain links TRBV7-2 with TRBJ2-2; the D call may be TRBD1 or TRBD2 (5 bases each). Per germline, CDR1 SGHTA and CDR2 FQGNSA. This CDR3 spans 15 amino acids. Trimming took off 5 bases at V and 4 bases at J, with 14 bases between the two ends. CDR3 protein: CASSQEGSGTGELFF. The DNA of the CDR3 is TGTGCCAGCAGCCAAGAGGGGAGCGGCACCGGGGAGCTGTTTTTT.

CDR3 nucleotide sequence: TGTGCCAGTAGTATGTATCGAGATACGCAGTATTTT. It encodes CASSMYRDTQYF. The rearrangement uses TRBV19 and TRBJ2-3; no firm D call. CDR3 length: 12 amino acids. Germline V gives CDR1 LNHDA, CDR2 SQIVND (reference sequence). With 3 bases removed from V and 5 bases from J, the gap between germline ends came to 6 bases.

The chain links TRBV6-6 to TRBJ2-5; D is undetermined. With 0 bases removed from V and 5 bases from J, the gap between germline ends came to 4 bases. Germline CDR1 is MNHNY and CDR2 is SVGAGI (reference sequence). The CDR3 consists of 12 residues. The CDR3 loop reads CASSYSQETQYF. For the CDR3, the DNA is TGTGCCAGCAGTTACTCACAGGAGACCCAGTACTTC.

This rearrangement joins TRBV6-5 to TRBJ1-6, with a weak D call TRBD1 (5 bases). Germline CDR1 is MNHEY and CDR2 is SVGAGI. The CDR3 consists of 15 residues. With 6 bases removed from V and 8 bases from J, the gap between germline ends came to 17 bases. CDR3 sequence reads: CASRDRGDWYSPLHF. CDR3 in DNA: TGTGCCAGCAGGGACCGAGGGGATTGGTATTCACCCCTCCACTTT.

V gene TRBV3-1 (or the pseudogene TRBV3-2) combines with J gene TRBJ1-6; D call uncertain. CDR3 length: 16 residues. V lost 1 base to trimming and J lost 7 bases, with 14 bases between them. Per the germline V gene, CDR1 is LGHDT and CDR2 is YNNKEL (reference sequence). The CDR3 is CASSQGWQAGNSPLHF. The CDR3 DNA follows: TGTGCCAGCAGCCAAGGATGGCAGGCCGGGAATTCACCCCTCCACTTT.

The chain uses TRBV7-8 and TRBJ1-5; a weak D match, TRBD1 (5 bases). CDR1 and CDR2 (germline): SGHVS, FQNEAQ. V lost 0 bases and J lost 0, with 12 bases in between. This CDR3 contains 17 residues. CDR3 residues: CASSLATTAYSNQPQHF. For the CDR3, the DNA is TGTGCCAGCAGCTTAGCGACGACAGCCTATAGCAATCAGCCCCAGCATTTT.

The chain recombines TRBV7-2 with TRBJ1-1, with 8 bases identical to TRBD1. Germline V gene sequence: CDR1 SGHTA, CDR2 FQGNSA. V dropped 4 bases and J dropped 8; count of bases not matched to a gene: 9. This CDR3 contains 14 residues. The CDR3, as DNA: TGTGCCAGCAGCTCCCTGGACAGGGCCTTCGAAGCTTTCTTT. It translates to CASSSLDRAFEAFF.

The chain has TRBV19 and TRBJ2-2; 7 positions match TRBD2. V lost 3 bases and J lost 1; bases outside the gene matches: 5. The CDR3 is 16 residues long. Germline V gene data show CDR1 as LNHDA and CDR2 as SQIVND (reference sequence). The CDR3 is CASSIWEGLNTGELFF. For the CDR3, the DNA is TGTGCCAGTAGTATCTGGGAGGGCCTGAACACCGGGGAGCTGTTTTTT.

The V and J genes are TRBV7-8 and TRBJ2-7; no firm D call. V dropped 6 bases and J dropped 2 bases, with 20 bases sitting between them. The CDR3 covers 16 residues. Germline CDR1 and CDR2: SGHVS and FQNEAQ. The DNA of the CDR3 is TGTGCCAGCAGTTCCGTAAGGAGTCCCTACCCCTACGAGCAGTACTTC. Its translation is CASSSVRSPYPYEQYF.

The chain is built from TRBV10-3 and TRBJ2-2; tentatively, D is TRBD1 (5 bases). The V end was cut by 5 bases, the J end by 7 bases, with 14 bases between. Germline CDR1 reads ENHRY; CDR2 reads SYGVKD. The CDR3 spans 14 residues. DNA for the CDR3: TGTGCCATCAGTTTAGAAGGGCAGGGCGGGGAGCTGTTTTTT. Its protein is CAISLEGQGGELFF.

The chain links TRBV5-1 to TRBJ1-1, with TRBD1 as a possible D gene (5 bases). Germline assignment: CDR1 SGHRS and CDR2 YFSETQ. The CDR3 is 15 residues long. V was trimmed by 6 bases and J by 1 base, leaving 16 bases between them. CDR3 DNA sequence: TGCGCCAGCACCATGGGACGTGCTGGGAACACTGAAGCTTTCTTT. Its translation is CASTMGRAGNTEAFF.

The J gene is TRBJ2-7, the V gene TRBV6-6; tentatively, D is TRBD1 (6 bases). The germline gives CDR1 MNHNY, CDR2 SVGAGI (reference sequence). The germline V and J ends were trimmed by 5 bases and 0 bases, with 8 bases remaining between them. The CDR3 is 13 amino acids. DNA of the CDR3: TGTGCCAGCAGTCGAGGGGGCTCCTACGAGCAGTACTTC. It is translated as CASSRGGSYEQYF.

CDR3 in amino acids: CASSPSYNEQFF. The CDR3 nucleotides read TGTGCCAGTAGTCCGTCCTACAATGAGCAGTTCTTC. This chain joins TRBV19 and TRBJ2-1, with unresolved D. The CDR3 spans 12 residues. The V end lost 5 bases, the J end lost 1 base, and 3 bases lay between the germline ends. Germline assignment: CDR1 LNHDA and CDR2 SQIVND (reference sequence).

The chain joins TRBV5-1 to TRBJ2-3, with 8 bases fitting TRBD1. Germline V gives CDR1 SGHRS, CDR2 YFSETQ. V was clipped by 4 bases and J by 1 base; unmatched bases: 2. CDR3 size: 14 residues. CDR3 in amino acids: CASSPGQGTDTQYF. The CDR3 nucleotides read TGCGCCAGCAGCCCGGGACAGGGCACAGATACGCAGTATTTT. Full variable domain (remainder filled in from reference TRBV5-1 and TRBJ2-3): KAGVTQTPRYLIKTRGQQVTLSCSPISGHRSVSWYQQTPGQGLQFLFEYFSETQRNKGNFPGRFSGRQFSNSRSEMNVSTLELGDSALYLCASSPGQGTDTQYFGPGTRLTVL.

V gene TRBV20-1 combines with J gene TRBJ2-7, with D perhaps matching TRBD1 or TRBD2 (5 bases each). Trimming shortened V by 3 bases and J by 9 bases, and 12 bases separated the two germline ends. Per germline, CDR1 DFQATT and CDR2 SNEGSKA (reference sequence). This CDR3 contains 11 residues. This CDR3 is CSARGVSGQYF. The CDR3 region has the DNA TGCAGTGCTAGGGGGGTTAGTGGGCAGTACTTC.

This clone has just a few counts. The chain joins TRBV18 to TRBJ1-1; unclear D gene. The CDR3 length is 14 residues. Trimming took 6 bases from V and 1 from J, leaving 12 bases between them. Germline V lookup: CDR1 KGHSH, CDR2 LQKENI. The CDR3 nucleotides are TGTGCCAGCTCCCAAGGAGAGCGGAACACTGAAGCTTTCTTT. Its protein is CASSQGERNTEAFF.

V and J are TRBV9 and TRBJ1-2; D remains unclear. Germline CDR1 reads SGDLS; CDR2 reads YYNGEE. The CDR3 runs to 13 residues. V lost 0 bases and J 4 bases, leaving 7 bases between the germline ends. CDR3 in DNA: TGTGCCAGCAGCGTAGCACTGGGCTATGGCTACACCTTC. Its translation: CASSVALGYGYTF. The variable domain in full, completed from reference TRBV9 and TRBJ1-2, reads DSGVTQTPKHLITATGQRVTLRCSPRSGDLSVYWYQQSLDQGLQFLIQYYNGEERAKGNILERFSAQQFPDLHSELNLSSLELGDSALYFCASSVALGYGYTFGSGTRLTVV.

CDR3 protein: CASSLDQHSYEQYF. CDR3 sequence (DNA): TGTGCCAGCAGCTTAGACCAGCACTCCTACGAGCAGTACTTC. The rearrangement joins TRBV11-2 to TRBJ2-7, with D hard to call. CDR3 size: 14 residues. Germline V gene sequence: CDR1 SGHAT, CDR2 FQNNGV. Trimming shortened V by 0 bases and J by 0 bases, and 6 bases separated the two germline ends.